These 28 T cell receptor beta chains were all obtained from the same sample, sequenced in a study of OX40 agonist ivuxolimab in advanced cancers. Produced via immunoSEQ multiplex PCR; TCRdb's table is partial and in-frame only. This sample yields 53,000 or so clones, of which around 85% are seen a single time; approximately 13% belongs to the top ten. Material: CD4+ or CD8+ T cells sorted from blood, obtained in a trial of the OX40 agonist ivuxolimab. Receptors originate from an adult with an advanced solid tumor such as melanoma, head and neck, liver or kidney cancer.

The J gene is TRBJ1-2, the V gene TRBV2, with 9 bases matching TRBD1. Unmatched junction bases numbered 4, after V lost 2 bases and J lost 0 bases. The germline CDR1 and CDR2 sequences are SNHLY and FYNNEI. The CDR3 has 16 residues. Here the CDR3 DNA reads TGTGCCAGCAGTGAAAGTAGGACAGGGGCTAACTATGGCTACACCTTC. Amino acids: CASSESRTGANYGYTF.

The chain employs TRBV6-1 and TRBJ2-7; the D gene is possibly TRBD1 (5 bases). CDR3 length: 16 amino acids. Germline V lookup: CDR1 MNHNS, CDR2 SASEGT. V was cut by 0 bases and J by 7 bases, with 19 bases left in between. CDR3 nucleotide sequence: TGTGCCAGCAGTGAAGCCTCAAACCGGACACCTTGGGAGCAGTACTTC. Translation: CASSEASNRTPWEQYF.

V is TRBV5-5 and J is TRBJ2-3, with 9 bases aligning to TRBD1. The CDR3 length is 19 residues. The junction had 15 bases not matched to a gene; V was cut back by 4 bases and J by 0 bases. Germline V gives CDR1 SGHKS, CDR2 YYEKEE (reference sequence). CDR3 coding DNA: TGTGCCAGCAGCCCTGGAGGGGACAGGGTCTCTCTTAGCACAGATACGCAGTATTTT. Its translation: CASSPGGDRVSLSTDTQYF.

The chain uses TRBV11-2 and TRBJ2-5; D is perhaps TRBD2 (5 bases). The CDR3 is 13 amino acids. V gave up 0 bases and J gave up 5 bases, with 7 bases separating them. Germline lookup yields CDR1 SGHAT and CDR2 FQNNGV. The CDR3 spells CASSLEGGETQYF. The CDR3 nucleotides are TGTGCCAGCAGCTTAGAGGGCGGGGAGACCCAGTACTTC.

Within the sample, this clone is medium-sized (0.01 to 0.1%). This sequence joins TRBV15 and TRBJ2-3; 8 nucleotides agree with TRBD1. This CDR3 has 16 residues. V shed 0 bases, J shed 3 bases, and the junction held 5 bases outside the gene matches. Germline CDR1 LNHNV, CDR2 YYDKDF (reference sequence). CDR3 residues: CATSRDRGTGTDTQYF. The CDR3 coding sequence is TGTGCCACCAGCAGAGATCGCGGGACAGGAACAGATACGCAGTATTTT.

This clone was counted between two and nine times. This chain connects TRBV5-5 to TRBJ1-1, with 8 bases identical to TRBD1. Germline V gene data show CDR1 as SGHKS and CDR2 as YYEKEE (reference sequence). The CDR3 totals 15 residues. The V gene end was trimmed by 4 bases and the J gene end by 1 base; junction bases not matched to a gene: 6. The CDR3 reads CASSTYGTGNTEAFF. For the CDR3, the DNA is TGTGCCAGCAGCACTTACGGGACAGGGAACACTGAAGCTTTCTTT.

The chain employs TRBV12-5 and TRBJ2-4; TRBD2 matches 7 bases. Unmatched junction bases numbered 10, after V lost 6 bases and J lost 2 bases. Germline V gene data show CDR1 as LGHNT and CDR2 as FRNRAP. The CDR3 runs 16 residues. The CDR3 sequence: CASGGPLAVSKNIQYF. The DNA for the CDR3 is TGTGCTAGTGGAGGCCCCCTAGCGGTTTCCAAAAACATTCAGTACTTC.

This clone ranks as medium-sized (0.01 to 0.1%). The genes are TRBV9 and TRBJ1-5; TRBD1 matches 7 bases. The germline V gene encodes CDR1 SGDLS and CDR2 YYNGEE. The trim removed 4 bases at V and 6 bases at J, leaving 7 bases unmatched. The CDR3 is 14 residues long. Here the CDR3 reads CASSPEGAGQPQHF. CDR3 nucleotides: TGTGCCAGCAGCCCCGAGGGGGCCGGTCAGCCCCAGCATTTT.

This chain uses TRBV7-8 with TRBJ2-7; D gene uncertain. The CDR3 spans 14 residues. Per germline, CDR1 SGHVS and CDR2 FQNEAQ. Trimming stripped 4 bases from V and 3 bases from J, with 13 bases between. The CDR3 nucleotides read TGTGCCAGCAGCTCCCGTAGATTCGGCTACGAGCAGTACTTC. It is translated as CASSSRRFGYEQYF.

This chain connects TRBV11-2 to TRBJ1-6, with a possible D match to TRBD1 (6 bases). Germline-derived CDR1 and CDR2 are SGHAT and FQNNGV. V was trimmed by 5 bases and J by 9 bases, leaving 14 bases between them. The CDR3 consists of 14 residues. CDR3 DNA sequence: TGTGCCAGCAGCGCTACAGGGTGGATTTCACCCCTCCACTTT. It yields the protein CASSATGWISPLHF.

V and J are TRBV7-9 and TRBJ1-5, with 7 positions matching TRBD1. The CDR3 runs 16 residues. V shed 1 base and J 3 bases; nucleotides not matched to a gene: 6. Germline CDR1 reads SEHNR; CDR2 reads FQNEAQ (reference sequence). The CDR3 region is CASSLGVGGFNQPQHF. The CDR3 bases are TGTGCCAGCAGCTTAGGGGTAGGGGGCTTCAATCAGCCCCAGCATTTT.

The V call is TRBV9, the J call TRBJ1-2, with D possibly being TRBD1 (6 bases). V dropped 4 bases and J dropped 6 bases, with 16 bases sitting between them. The germline CDR1 and CDR2 sequences are SGDLS and YYNGEE. This CDR3 has 14 residues. CDR3 in DNA: TGTGCCAGCAGCCTACAGGGTCAGAGCCATGGCTACACCTTC. This codes for CASSLQGQSHGYTF.

This clone was counted once. The V and J genes are TRBV7-9 and TRBJ1-2, with TRBD1 matching 12 bases. Germline lookup yields CDR1 SEHNR and CDR2 FQNEAQ (reference sequence). The V and J ends lost 3 bases and 8 bases, in that order; junction bases with no gene match: 10. CDR3 length: 16 amino acids. CDR3 DNA: TGTGCCAGCAGCTTGAATCGGGACAGGGGGCTAGGAGGCTACACCTTC. It specifies CASSLNRDRGLGGYTF.

The chain joins TRBV15 to TRBJ2-6, with D unresolved. Germline assignment: CDR1 LNHNV and CDR2 YYDKDF (reference sequence). Trimming pared 0 bases from V and 4 bases from J, leaving 7 bases between. The CDR3 has 15 amino acids. The CDR3: CATSRDREGANVLTF. In DNA, the CDR3 is TGTGCCACCAGCAGAGATCGAGAGGGGGCCAACGTCCTGACTTTC.

This chain connects TRBV6-5 to TRBJ2-1; the D gene is possibly TRBD2 (6 bases). The CDR3 sequence is 15 residues long. Trimming removed 0 bases at V and 7 bases at J, with 13 bases between. Germline CDR1 and CDR2: MNHEY and SVGAGI. The CDR3, as DNA: TGTGCCAGCAGTTACTCTCTAGCCGGGAGAAATGAGCAGTTCTTC. Residues: CASSYSLAGRNEQFF.

The V gene is TRBV6-1, the J gene TRBJ2-2; TRBD2 matches at 8 bases. V shed 3 bases and J 0 bases; nucleotides not matched to a gene: 3. CDR1 is MNHNS and CDR2 is SASEGT in the germline V gene. The CDR3 spans 16 residues. The CDR3 sequence: CASSDAGGSNTGELFF. CDR3 sequence (DNA): TGTGCCAGCAGTGATGCGGGAGGCTCGAACACCGGGGAGCTGTTTTTT.

The rearrangement links TRBV30 to TRBJ1-2, with unresolved D. Trimming took 4 bases from V and 7 from J, leaving 19 bases between them. CDR3 length: 14 amino acids. Germline CDR1 reads GTSNPN; CDR2 reads SVGIG (reference sequence). CDR3 sequence reads: CAWKPPPITGGYTF. Here the CDR3 DNA reads TGTGCCTGGAAACCCCCTCCGATAACTGGTGGCTACACCTTC.

The chain employs TRBV28 and TRBJ2-2, with TRBD2 matching over 13 bases. In germline, CDR1 is MDHEN, CDR2 SYDVKM. There are 20 residues in the CDR3. Trimming took 2 bases from V and 5 from J; bases not matched to a gene: 14. The CDR3, as DNA: TGTGCCAGCAGTTTAACTCCGGGACTAGCGGGAAAGGTGGATACCGGGGAGCTGTTTTTT. It codes for CASSLTPGLAGKVDTGELFF.

This clone occurred once. The CDR3 spells CASSLGQPNEQFF. DNA for the CDR3: TGCGCCAGCAGCTTGGGCCAGCCCAATGAGCAGTTCTTC. The chain is built from TRBV5-1 and TRBJ2-1, with no clear D. From germline, CDR1 is SGHRS and CDR2 YFSETQ. V shed 0 bases and J shed 6 bases, with 7 bases lying between them. The CDR3 extends over 13 amino acids.

This sequence joins TRBV27 and TRBJ1-1; tentatively, D is TRBD1 (6 bases). The ends were cut back, 5 bases at V and 11 bases at J, with 15 bases in the middle. Germline CDR1 MNHEY, CDR2 SMNVEV (reference sequence). CDR3 length: 12 residues. The CDR3 spells CASSRLQGLAFF. Written as DNA, the CDR3 is TGTGCCAGCAGTCGGTTGCAGGGGCTGGCTTTCTTT.

The rearrangement uses TRBV5-1 and TRBJ1-2; the D is unclear. Per the germline V gene, CDR1 is SGHRS and CDR2 is YFSETQ. Trimming took 4 bases from V and 1 from J, leaving 11 bases between them. The CDR3 totals 14 residues. The DNA for the CDR3 is TGCGCCAGCAGCCGACTGGACGGTAACTATGGCTACACCTTC. The encoded protein is CASSRLDGNYGYTF.

This clone was recorded once. The rearrangement uses TRBV5-4 and TRBJ2-3; weak D call: TRBD2 (6 bases). Germline V gene sequence: CDR1 SGHNT, CDR2 YYREEE (reference sequence). This CDR3 is 12 amino acids long. V lost 6 bases to trimming and J lost 4 bases, with 9 bases between them. The CDR3 is CASITGADTQYF. CDR3 nucleotide sequence: TGTGCCAGCATAACGGGAGCAGATACGCAGTATTTT.

This clone has a single count. The chain carries TRBV7-2 and TRBJ2-2; D tentatively reads TRBD1 or TRBD2 (5 bases each). This CDR3 has 14 residues. V dropped 5 bases and J dropped 5 bases, with 12 bases sitting between them. Germline CDR1 SGHTA, CDR2 FQGNSA. The CDR3 DNA reads as TGTGCCAGCAGCCAGGGAGTCGCTACCGGGGAGCTGTTTTTT. Its protein product is CASSQGVATGELFF. Complete variable domain (other parts from reference TRBV7-2 and TRBJ2-2): GAGVSQSPSNKVTEKGKDVELRCDPISGHTALYWYRQSLGQGLEFLIYFQGNSAPDKSGLPSDRFSAERTGGSVSTLTIQRTQQEDSAVYLCASSQGVATGELFFGEGSRLTVL.

This clone was detected only a few times. The J gene is TRBJ1-4, the V gene TRBV6-1; TRBD1 matches 7 bases. V trimming: 7 bases; J trimming: 9 bases; junction bases outside the gene matches: 11. From germline, CDR1 is MNHNS and CDR2 SASEGT. The length of the CDR3 is 14 residues. CDR3 nucleotide sequence: TGTGCCAGCACCTCCGAGACAGGGCGTAAAAAACTGTTTTTT. This translates into CASTSETGRKKLFF.

The chain carries TRBV5-1 and TRBJ1-2, with D tentatively TRBD1 (6 bases). The CDR3 is 14 residues long. Per the germline V gene, CDR1 is SGHRS and CDR2 is YFSETQ. V was clipped by 9 bases and J by 8 bases, with 23 bases between them. CDR3 DNA: TGCGCCACTTCGCCGGGGGGCGGTTTCGGCGGCTACACCTTC. Its protein is CATSPGGGFGGYTF.

J is TRBJ1-2 and V is TRBV5-6, with D possibly matching TRBD1 (5 bases). This CDR3 contains 14 residues. The ends were cut back, 2 bases at V and 4 bases at J, with 12 bases in the middle. CDR1 is SGHDT, CDR2 YYEEEE, per germline. CDR3 DNA: TGTGCCAGCAGCTTCGGGGGAAGCGGCTATGGCTACACCTTC. It encodes CASSFGGSGYGYTF.

The rearrangement links TRBV4-1 to TRBJ1-4, with D perhaps TRBD1 (6 bases). V dropped 1 base and J dropped 5 bases, with 14 bases sitting between them. Germline assignment: CDR1 MGHRA and CDR2 YSYEKL. This CDR3 comprises 16 residues. For the CDR3, the DNA is TGCGCCAGCAGCCAAGGGAGCAGGGGTCTAAATGAAAAACTGTTTTTT. It translates to CASSQGSRGLNEKLFF.

The V gene is TRBV6-5, the J gene TRBJ2-3; D is perhaps TRBD1 (5 bases). The CDR3 runs 13 residues. The V end was cut by 6 bases, the J end by 1 base, with 8 bases between. Germline V lookup: CDR1 MNHEY, CDR2 SVGAGI. The CDR3 nucleotides are TGTGCCAGCAGACAGGTCGGCACAGATACGCAGTATTTT. Amino acid sequence: CASRQVGTDTQYF.